Following are 16 T cell receptor beta chains from one sample sequenced in a study of T cells in Graves' hyperthyroidism and ophthalmopathy (dated by TCRdb to about 2019). The library was produced with multiplex PCR. The reads were generated on an Illumina HiSeq 2000. The TCR beta CDR3 regions were amplified from RNA transcripts. For the first round of RT-PCR on the TCR CDR3, the HTBI primer set was used together with the Qiagen OneStep RT-PCR kit. The public reads were run again by TCRdb, first through fastp at Q25 and then through MiXCR, and only productive beta chains were kept. For every CDR3 protein sequence, its rows merge into one entry that carries the most common genes and DNA. This sample lists 300,000 to 400,000 distinct CDR3 sequences; 21% were detected once. Of the sample, 50% is held by the ten largest clones. Source material: blood. The receptors were sampled from a woman in her forties or fifties with Graves' hyperthyroidism.

The chain joins TRBV15 to TRBJ2-1; 10 nucleotides align to TRBD1. The V gene's germline CDR1 is LNHNV and CDR2 YYDKDF (reference sequence). V was pared by 5 bases and J by 4 bases, with 5 bases of the junction left unmatched. The CDR3 has 15 amino acids. The CDR3 reads CATSLLGQGYNEQFF. The DNA of the CDR3 is TGTGCCACCAGCCTTTTGGGACAGGGGTACAATGAGCAGTTCTTC.

In its sample, this clonotype was seen many times. The chain is built from TRBV2 and TRBJ2-2; TRBD2 aligns across 9 bases. Trimming cost V 8 bases and J 5 bases; bases outside gene matches: 6. Germline CDR1 SNHLY, CDR2 FYNNEI. This CDR3 spans 14 amino acids. The CDR3 DNA is TGTGCCAGCGGAGGGACTAGCCAGACCGGGGAGCTGTTTTTT. It encodes CASGGTSQTGELFF.

This clonotype was recorded at least ten times. V and J are TRBV20-1 and TRBJ2-1; D remains ambiguous. The CDR3 has 15 amino acids. V was cut by 3 bases and J by 0 bases, with 12 bases left in between. Germline CDR1 is DFQATT and CDR2 is SNEGSKA (reference sequence). The CDR3 sequence is CSARPRRSSYNEQFF. CDR3 coding DNA: TGCAGTGCTAGGCCTCGACGGAGCTCCTACAATGAGCAGTTCTTC.

This clonotype was detected many times. The chain uses TRBV5-1 and TRBJ2-3; D unresolved. Deletions cut 0 bases from V and 2 bases from J, with 10 bases between. Germline V CDR1 and CDR2: SGHRS, YFSETQ. The CDR3 runs 15 residues. CDR3 sequence: CASSLEGRYTDTQYF. For the CDR3, the DNA is TGCGCCAGCAGCTTGGAGGGCAGATACACAGATACGCAGTATTTT.

This chain connects TRBV9 to TRBJ2-3; D call uncertain. CDR1 and CDR2 from the germline V gene are SGDLS and YYNGEE. The CDR3 extends over 15 amino acids. The V gene lost 4 bases and the J gene lost 2 bases, with 14 bases spanning the gap. The CDR3 here is CASSYSRMTTDTQYF. CDR3 DNA: TGTGCCAGCAGCTACTCACGGATGACCACAGATACGCAGTATTTT.

This clonotype was seen ten or more times. The CDR3, as DNA: TGTGCCAGCAGCCCGACCGAGGCTAACTATGGCTACACCTTC. Protein sequence: CASSPTEANYGYTF. This sequence joins TRBV3-1 and TRBJ1-2, with D unresolved. Looked up from germline, CDR1 is LGHDT and CDR2 is YNNKEL (reference sequence). V was trimmed by 4 bases and J by 0 bases, leaving 9 bases between them. CDR3 length: 14 residues.

Only a few counts were recorded for this clonotype. The chain joins TRBV5-1 to TRBJ2-1, with TRBD2 matching over 8 bases. This CDR3 is built from 15 residues. With V trimmed by 5 bases and J by 3 bases, 7 bases remained unmatched. The germline gives CDR1 SGHRS, CDR2 YFSETQ. The CDR3 nucleotides read TGCGCCAGCAGTGTTCCCGGGACTAGCTACAATGAGCAGTTCTTC. Translated, it gives CASSVPGTSYNEQFF.

As for this clonotype: A much bigger clone sits one base away, suggesting this may be a read error. This sequence joins TRBV5-1 and TRBJ1-2; a possible D gene is TRBD1 (5 bases). The CDR3 extends over 14 amino acids. V gave up 6 bases and J gave up 4 bases, with 16 bases separating them. Per germline, CDR1 SGHRS and CDR2 YFSETQ. The CDR3 reads CASNPGADSYGYTF. The CDR3 DNA sequence: TGCGCCAGCAATCCCGGGGCAGACTCCTATGGCTACACCTTC.

In this sample, this clonotype turned up a few times. This may stem from a read error, because a much larger clone lies one nucleotide away. The CDR3 region is CACSLVDSSSGANVLTF. CDR3 nucleotide sequence: TGTGCCTGCAGCTTAGTAGACAGTTCCTCTGGGGCCAACGTCCTGACTTTC. The V call is TRBV11-3, the J call TRBJ2-6; a weak D match, TRBD1 (5 bases). This CDR3 is 17 amino acids long. Germline assignment: CDR1 SGHNT and CDR2 YENEEA. Together with reference TRBV11-3 and TRBJ2-6, the CDR3 gives the full variable domain: EAGVVQSPRYKIIEKKQPVAFWCNPISGHNTLYWYLQNLGQGPELLIRYENEEAVDDSQLPKDRFSAERLKGVDSTLKIQPAELGDSAVYLCACSLVDSSSGANVLTFGAGSRLTVL.

This clonotype appeared many times. The gene calls are TRBV3-1 and TRBJ1-1; D possibly corresponds to TRBD1 (6 bases). Trimming stripped 0 bases from V and 3 bases from J, with 14 bases between. CDR3 size: 16 residues. CDR1 and CDR2 (germline): LGHDT, YNNKEL (reference sequence). The CDR3 region is CASSQEGGGPYTEAFF. Here the CDR3 DNA reads TGTGCCAGCAGCCAAGAGGGGGGCGGACCTTACACTGAAGCTTTCTTT.

The chain joins TRBV20-1 to TRBJ1-5; 9 bases agree with TRBD1. Looked up from germline, CDR1 is DFQATT and CDR2 is SNEGSKA (reference sequence). This CDR3 is built from 17 residues. The J segment lost 2 bases and the V segment lost 6 bases, leaving 14 bases of the junction unmatched. In DNA, the CDR3 is TGCAGTGCCGGGGGACAGGGAATGTGGACGGGCAATCAGCCCCAGCATTTT. It translates to CSAGGQGMWTGNQPQHF.

This sequence joins TRBV30 and TRBJ2-1, with 10 positions matching TRBD1. The CDR3 runs to 13 residues. V trimming: 1 base; J trimming: 9 bases; junction bases outside the gene matches: 3. Germline lookup yields CDR1 GTSNPN and CDR2 SVGIG (reference sequence). CDR3 region: CAWSGDRGFEQFF. CDR3 nucleotide sequence: TGTGCCTGGAGTGGGGACAGGGGATTTGAGCAGTTCTTC.

This clonotype has a handful of counts. The V and J genes are TRBV6-1 and TRBJ1-2; 7 nucleotides align to TRBD1. The CDR3 sequence is 14 residues long. Germline V gene data show CDR1 as MNHNS and CDR2 as SASEGT. The trim removed 10 bases at V and 8 bases at J, leaving 16 bases unmatched. The CDR3 region is CATFPGTANSGYTF. CDR3 nucleotides: TGTGCCACTTTCCCCGGGACAGCTAATAGCGGCTACACCTTC.

On this clonotype: Germline is not matched at one junction end, which may reflect a read error. V and J are TRBV6-1 and TRBJ1-5; no reliable D call. Germline-derived CDR1 and CDR2 are MNHNS and SASEGT. This CDR3 contains 13 residues. This CDR3 reads CASSLNSNQPRHF. In DNA, the CDR3 is TGTGCCAGCAGCCTCAATAGCAATCAGCCCCGGCATTTT.

In this sample, this clonotype turned up many times. The gene calls are TRBV6-2 or TRBV6-3 and TRBJ2-7; 10 bases match TRBD2. Germline trimming cut 5 bases from V and 5 bases from J; bases unmatched to any gene: 15. CDR1 and CDR2 (germline): MNHEY, SVGEGT. The CDR3 totals 17 residues. The CDR3 here is CASSRYPLAGVANEQYF. The CDR3 bases are TGTGCCAGCAGTCGCTATCCTCTAGCGGGAGTGGCCAACGAGCAGTACTTC.

To note about this clonotype: This may come from a read error, since a much larger clone is one base off. In nucleotides, the CDR3 is TGCAGTGCTGGACGGACTAGCGGGGGGGATTGGCGGTTCTTC. Translation: CSAGRTSGGDWRFF. V is TRBV20-1 and J is TRBJ2-1; TRBD2 matches at 15 bases. V shed 5 bases and J 15 bases; nucleotides not matched to a gene: 11. Germline CDR1 reads DFQATT; CDR2 reads SNEGSKA (reference sequence). This CDR3 has 14 residues.